In its sample, the clone carrying this T cell receptor beta chain was seen a few times. The repertoire was sequenced with immunoSEQ multiplex PCR; TCRdb's copy has only in-frame clones and lacks some. The sample yields 110,000 to 150,000 clones, 75% to 85% seen once. This sample stems from a study of blood T cell repertoires in COVID-19. Germline V gene lookup returns CDR1 SEHNR and CDR2 FQNEAQ (reference sequence). Trimming removed 7 bases from V and 7 bases from J, with 11 bases in between. This CDR3 is 12 amino acids long. Sequencing used peripheral blood. This sequence originates from a man aged 45-60 years with acute or convalescent COVID-19. V usage is TRBV7-9 and J usage is TRBJ2-1; unclear D gene. The CDR3: CASTLTVNEQFF. CDR3 in DNA: TGTGCCAGCACCCTAACGGTTAATGAGCAGTTCTTC.